This TCR beta chain was profiled in a study of blood T cell repertoires in COVID-19. Study overall: Sources were T cells, B-cell-depleted T cells, or PBMCs; the material itself was cDNA or gDNA.

The participants were between roughly 18 and 89 years old and came from some 25 US areas. Researchers sorted participants into cohorts using their self-reported clinical history. J was trimmed by 7 bases and V by 6 bases; bases with no gene match: 9. The CDR3 is 15 residues long. Germline loops: CDR1 SNHLY, CDR2 FYNNEI. Original analysis: By means of reference gene primer amplification, nucleated cell counts were estimated. Here immunoSEQ multiplex PCR was the method, and the copy in TCRdb shows in-frame clones only, minus some. V, J and clone size derive from that table, while D and trimming were established from the DNA sequence. The table shows some 190,000 clones, with roughly 82% occurring only once.

What was sequenced was PBMCs or T cells enriched from blood (not recorded which). The chain recombines TRBV2 with TRBJ2-2; TRBD2 agrees at 9 bases. The receptor's source is a man between 35 and 55 years old with acute COVID-19. The DNA of the CDR3 is TGTGCCAGCAGGGGCTTAGCGGGGGTCATCGGGGAGCTGTTTTTT. It yields the protein CASRGLAGVIGELFF.